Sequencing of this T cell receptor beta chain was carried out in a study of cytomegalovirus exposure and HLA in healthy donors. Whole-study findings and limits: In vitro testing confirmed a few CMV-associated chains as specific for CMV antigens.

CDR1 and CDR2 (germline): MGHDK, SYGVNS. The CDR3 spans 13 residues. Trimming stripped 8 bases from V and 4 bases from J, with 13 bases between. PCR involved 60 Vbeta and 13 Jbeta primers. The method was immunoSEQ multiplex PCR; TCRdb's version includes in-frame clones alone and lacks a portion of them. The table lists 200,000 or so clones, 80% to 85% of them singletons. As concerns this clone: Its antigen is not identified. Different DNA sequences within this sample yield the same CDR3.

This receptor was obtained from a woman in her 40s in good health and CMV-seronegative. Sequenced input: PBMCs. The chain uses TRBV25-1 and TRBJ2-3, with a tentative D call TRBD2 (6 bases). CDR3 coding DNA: TGTGCCAGCGCGGGGCAAGCCCCAGATACGCAGTATTTT. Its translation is CASAGQAPDTQYF.